Sequencing of this T cell receptor (beta chain) was carried out in a study of T-cell reconstitution after alpha-beta-depleted transplantation in children. General observations from the study: Reported findings indicate that, about two months after transplant, alpha-beta T cells came from several hundred expanded clones, which were derived from non-depleted graft cells. Where some patients showed high TCRbeta diversity at day 60, it came from recipient T cells and thymic progenitors that had survived. Newly produced T cells mostly provided counts and TCRbeta diversity after one year, as hyperexpanded clones declined.

For TCRbeta, the library was prepared with unique molecular identifiers. Each CDR3 protein gets one entry after TCRdb re-called the PCR reads with MiXCR. Of about 210,000 distinct CDR3 sequences detected, over 15% appear once; the ten largest clones hold approximately 40%. The CDR3 covers 11 residues. The trim removed 1 base at V and 9 bases at J, leaving 0 bases unmatched. The germline gives CDR1 DFQATT, CDR2 SNEGSKA (reference sequence). A word on this clonotype: What it recognizes is unknown.

Material: PBMCs, mostly from graft donor cells, obtained 360 days after TCRalphabeta/CD19-depleted stem cell transplant. The chain has TRBV20-1 and TRBJ2-1, with 7 bases that match TRBD2. The receptor was isolated from a male patient aged 2-10 years who had a stem cell transplant for acute lymphoblastic leukemia, so the T cells may come from the graft donor. DNA of the CDR3: TGCAGTGCTAGAGTAGCGGGTGAGCAGTTCTTC. Its translation: CSARVAGEQFF.